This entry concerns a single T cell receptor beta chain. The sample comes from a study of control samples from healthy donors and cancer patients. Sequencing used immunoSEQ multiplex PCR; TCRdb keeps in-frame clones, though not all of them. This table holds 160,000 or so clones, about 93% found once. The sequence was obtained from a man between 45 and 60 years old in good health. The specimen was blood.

CDR3 sequence: CASSLEVTNTEAFF. CDR3 in DNA: TGCGCCAGCAGCTTGGAAGTCACGAACACTGAAGCTTTCTTT. The V gene is TRBV5-1, the J gene TRBJ1-1; no definite D call. Trimming shortened V by 0 bases and J by 1 base, and 7 bases separated the two germline ends. The CDR3 is 14 residues long. Germline V gene lookup returns CDR1 SGHRS and CDR2 YFSETQ. The whole variable domain, filled in from reference TRBV5-1 and TRBJ1-1, reads KAGVTQTPRYLIKTRGQQVTLSCSPISGHRSVSWYQQTPGQGLQFLFEYFSETQRNKGNFPGRFSGRQFSNSRSEMNVSTLELGDSALYLCASSLEVTNTEAFFGQGTRLTVV.